Here is one T cell receptor beta chain with its context. These data come from a study of T cells in Graves' hyperthyroidism and ophthalmopathy. Amplified regions were TCR beta CDR3 sequences from RNA transcripts. In the first-round RT-PCR of the TCR CDR3, the HTBI primer set was used. TCRdb reprocessed the multiplex PCR reads via MiXCR and lists one record per CDR3 protein. The repertoire has 310,000 or so distinct CDR3 sequences, about a sixth of them found once; the top ten carry around 55%. The junction had 9 bases not matched to a gene; V was cut back by 1 base and J by 2 bases. The germline gives CDR1 SGHDT, CDR2 YYEEEE. The CDR3 runs to 18 residues. Orbital computed tomography and thyroid ultrasound, together with serum TRAb and thyroxine and clinical symptoms, were used for diagnoses. The PBMCs were taken from over 9.5 ml of fresh peripheral blood.

The receptor was derived from a woman aged 55-69 years with Graves' ophthalmopathy. The sample was blood. The genes are TRBV5-6 and TRBJ2-5; 12 nucleotides match TRBD2. CDR3 nucleotides: TGTGCCAGCAGCTTGACTAGCGGGAGGTCCTGGGGGCAAGAGACCCAGTACTTC. It yields the protein CASSLTSGRSWGQETQYF.